Listed here are 5 T cell receptor beta chains from one sample, sequenced in a study of shared clonotypes between healthy human individuals. The repertoire was sequenced with immunoSEQ multiplex PCR; TCRdb's copy has only in-frame clones and lacks some. The repertoire consists of some 2,500,000 clones, with around 93% occurring once and the leading ten covering around 0.4%. The sample taken for sequencing was naive CD4+ T cells from PBMCs. Subset defined: CD45RA+ positively selected. These receptors were obtained from a man aged 18-30 years in good health. Some clones in this sample may be carry-over from other donors' samples.

Turning to this clone: A much larger clone lies one base from this, so it may be a read error. The V call is TRBV5-6, the J call TRBJ2-3; D is unclear. Trimming took off 0 bases at V and 2 bases at J, with 1 base between the two ends. This CDR3 is 12 amino acids long. Germline lookup yields CDR1 SGHDT and CDR2 YYEEEE. In DNA, the CDR3 is TGTGCCAGCAGCTTGGTCACAGATACGCAGTATTTT. Translation gives CASSLVTDTQYF.

On this clone: Other DNA sequences in the same sample also yield this CDR3. The chain has TRBV7-2 and TRBJ1-1, with D maybe TRBD1 (6 bases). The germline CDR1 and CDR2 sequences are SGHTA and FQGNSA. V dropped 5 bases and J dropped 5 bases, with 12 bases sitting between them. This CDR3 is built from 13 residues. The DNA for the CDR3 is TGTGCCAGCAGCCCCAGGAGGGGGACTGAAGCTTTCTTT. This sequence encodes CASSPRRGTEAFF. Drawing the rest from reference TRBV7-2 and TRBJ1-1, the complete variable domain is GAGVSQSPSNKVTEKGKDVELRCDPISGHTALYWYRQSLGQGLEFLIYFQGNSAPDKSGLPSDRFSAERTGGSVSTLTIQRTQQEDSAVYLCASSPRRGTEAFFGQGTRLTVV.

V gene TRBV27 combines with J gene TRBJ2-1; TRBD2 matches at 16 bases. This CDR3 contains 18 residues. Unmatched junction bases numbered 4, after V lost 5 bases and J lost 0 bases. Looked up from germline, CDR1 is MNHEY and CDR2 is SMNVEV (reference sequence). This CDR3 reads CASSLGTSGRASYNEQFF. The CDR3 DNA is TGTGCCAGCAGTCTCGGGACTAGCGGGAGGGCCTCCTACAATGAGCAGTTCTTC.

The V and J genes are TRBV10-3 and TRBJ2-3; 7 bases line up with TRBD1. Germline V gives CDR1 ENHRY, CDR2 SYGVKD. The CDR3 totals 15 residues. V gave up 7 bases and J gave up 5 bases; unmatched junction bases: 12. CDR3 coding DNA: TGTGCCATCACAGAGAGGACAGGCGACAAAGATACGCAGTATTTT. Translated: CAITERTGDKDTQYF.

The count of this clone is one. V usage is TRBV10-1 and J usage is TRBJ2-7, with D unclear. The CDR3 runs 16 residues. Germline values: CDR1 WNHNN, CDR2 SYGVQD (reference sequence). The V gene lost 6 bases and the J gene lost 1 base, with 19 bases spanning the gap. DNA of the CDR3: TGCGCCAGCAGGCTTAATAACTACTGTCTATCCTACGAGCAGTACTTC. Protein sequence: CASRLNNYCLSYEQYF.